The next 3 T cell receptor beta chains were all read from a single sample in a study of T-cell memory formation after mild COVID-19. TCRdb reprocessed the 5' RACE reads with MiXCR, giving one entry per CDR3 protein. The sample holds 500,000 to 650,000 distinct CDR3 sequences; less than 25% are singletons and the top ten take roughly 9.1%. Sequences were obtained from PBMCs or a T cell subset sorted from them (not recorded which). These receptors were taken from an adult woman who had mild COVID-19 (a few samples of this study predate the infection). Cell type and time point are not known.

This clonotype was found a few times. This chain links TRBV2 with TRBJ2-5, with 9 positions matching TRBD2. Germline lookup yields CDR1 SNHLY and CDR2 FYNNEI. With 5 bases clipped from V and 2 bases from J, the junction kept 6 bases outside the gene matches. This CDR3 has 15 residues. The CDR3 is CASSRRLADQETQYF. For the CDR3, the DNA is TGTGCCAGCAGTCGTAGACTAGCGGATCAAGAGACCCAGTACTTC.

At least ten counts were recorded for this clonotype. The rearrangement links TRBV21-1 to TRBJ2-4; TRBD2, as called in the table, went unchecked against the DNA. TRBV21-1 is a documented pseudogene. The CDR3 covers 19 residues. In nucleotides, the CDR3 is TGTGCCAGCAGGGCCGGGACTAGCGGGAGAGTTTACGCCAAAAACATTCAGTACTTC. Translated, it gives CASRAGTSGRVYAKNIQYF.

The V call is TRBV15, the J call TRBJ2-7, with 7 bases that match TRBD1. The V gene's germline CDR1 is LNHNV and CDR2 YYDKDF (reference sequence). The V and J ends lost 4 bases and 6 bases, in that order; junction bases with no gene match: 9. The CDR3 runs 14 residues. CDR3 loop: CATSNSQGNSEQYF. In nucleotides, the CDR3 is TGTGCCACCAGCAATTCACAGGGGAACAGCGAGCAGTACTTC.